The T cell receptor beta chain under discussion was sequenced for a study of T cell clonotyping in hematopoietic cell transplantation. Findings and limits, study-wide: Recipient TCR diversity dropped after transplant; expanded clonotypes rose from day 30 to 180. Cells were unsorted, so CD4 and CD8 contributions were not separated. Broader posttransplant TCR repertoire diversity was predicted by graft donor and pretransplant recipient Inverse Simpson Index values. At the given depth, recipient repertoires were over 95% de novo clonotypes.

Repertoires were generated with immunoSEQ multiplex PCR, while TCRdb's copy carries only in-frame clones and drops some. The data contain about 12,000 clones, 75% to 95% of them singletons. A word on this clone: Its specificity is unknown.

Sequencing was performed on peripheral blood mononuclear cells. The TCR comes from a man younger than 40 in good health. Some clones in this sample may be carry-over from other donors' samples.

Written as DNA, the CDR3 is TGTGCCAGCAGAAAAACAGGGGTTTCTGTCACTAACTATGGCTACACCTTC. It codes for CASRKTGVSVTNYGYTF. The chain links TRBV27 to TRBJ1-2; 7 bases are a match to TRBD1. Germline V lookup: CDR1 MNHEY, CDR2 SMNVEV (reference sequence). CDR3 length: 17 residues. V lost 6 bases, J lost 0 bases, and 13 bases stayed unmatched.